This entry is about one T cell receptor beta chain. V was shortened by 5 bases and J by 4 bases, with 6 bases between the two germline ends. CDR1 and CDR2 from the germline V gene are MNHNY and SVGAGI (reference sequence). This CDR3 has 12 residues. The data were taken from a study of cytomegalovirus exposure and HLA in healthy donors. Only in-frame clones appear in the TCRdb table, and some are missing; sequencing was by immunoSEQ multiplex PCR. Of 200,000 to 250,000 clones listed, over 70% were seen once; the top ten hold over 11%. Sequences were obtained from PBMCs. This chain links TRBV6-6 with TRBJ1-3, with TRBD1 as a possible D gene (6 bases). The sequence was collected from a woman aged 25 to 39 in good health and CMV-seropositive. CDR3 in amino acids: CASSTGGNTIYF. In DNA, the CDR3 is TGTGCCAGCAGTACAGGGGGAAACACCATATATTTT.